This note documents a single T cell receptor (beta chain) sequence. Its antigen is as yet unknown. The data belong to a study of T cell responses to AZD1222 COVID-19 vaccine. Only in-frame clones appear in the TCRdb table, and some are missing; sequencing was by immunoSEQ multiplex PCR. The repertoire has 91,000 or so clones, about 90% of them found once; the top ten carry about 3.4%. CDR3 length: 14 residues. Germline CDR1 is SGHTS and CDR2 is YDEGEE. Trimming stripped 2 bases from V and 1 base from J, with 9 bases between. The study's findings and limits: Dominant CD4 TCR responses targeted spike regions 160-218 and 743-854. Females outnumbered males among donors, who were mostly white British; clonal diversity was possibly underestimated.

The TCR sequence derives from an adult who received the AZD1222 COVID-19 vaccine. The chain is built from TRBV5-8 and TRBJ1-1, with D tentatively TRBD1 (5 bases). The sample here was peripheral blood, taken 28 days after the second AZD1222 dose. The CDR3 protein is CASSFTGSNTEAFF. The CDR3 region has the DNA TGTGCCAGCAGCTTTACAGGTTCGAACACTGAAGCTTTCTTT.